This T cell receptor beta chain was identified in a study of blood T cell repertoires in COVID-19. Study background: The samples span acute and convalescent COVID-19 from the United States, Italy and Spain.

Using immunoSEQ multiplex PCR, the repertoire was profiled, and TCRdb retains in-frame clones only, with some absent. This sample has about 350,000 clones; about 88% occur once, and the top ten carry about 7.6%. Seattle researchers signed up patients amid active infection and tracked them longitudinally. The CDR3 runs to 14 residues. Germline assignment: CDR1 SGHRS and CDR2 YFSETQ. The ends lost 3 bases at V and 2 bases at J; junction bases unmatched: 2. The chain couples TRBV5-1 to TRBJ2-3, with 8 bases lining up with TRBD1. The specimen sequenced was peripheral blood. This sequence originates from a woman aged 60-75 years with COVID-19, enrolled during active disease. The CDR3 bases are TGCGCCAGCAGCTGGGACAGGATCACAGATACGCAGTATTTT. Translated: CASSWDRITDTQYF.